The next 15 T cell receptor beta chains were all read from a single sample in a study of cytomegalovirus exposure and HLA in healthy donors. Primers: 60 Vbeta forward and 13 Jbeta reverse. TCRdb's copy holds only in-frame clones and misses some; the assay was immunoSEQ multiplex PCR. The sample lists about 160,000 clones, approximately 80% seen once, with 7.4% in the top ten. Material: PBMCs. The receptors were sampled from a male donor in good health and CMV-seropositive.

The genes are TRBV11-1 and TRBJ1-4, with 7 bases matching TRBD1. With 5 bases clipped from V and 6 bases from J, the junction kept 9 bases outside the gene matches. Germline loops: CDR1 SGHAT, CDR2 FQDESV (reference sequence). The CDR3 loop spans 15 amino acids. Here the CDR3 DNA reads TGTGCCAGCAGCACTCGACAGGGAGGCCATGAAAAACTGTTTTTT. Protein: CASSTRQGGHEKLFF.

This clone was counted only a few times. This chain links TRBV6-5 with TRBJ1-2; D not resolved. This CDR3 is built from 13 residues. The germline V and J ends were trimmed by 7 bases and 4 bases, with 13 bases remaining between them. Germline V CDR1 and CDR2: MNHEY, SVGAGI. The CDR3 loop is CASKGATPYGYTF. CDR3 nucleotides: TGTGCCAGCAAGGGAGCAACCCCCTATGGCTACACCTTC.

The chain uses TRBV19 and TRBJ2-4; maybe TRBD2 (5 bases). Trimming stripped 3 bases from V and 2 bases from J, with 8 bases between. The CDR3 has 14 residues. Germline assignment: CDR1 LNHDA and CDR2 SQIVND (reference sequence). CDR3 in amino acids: CASSMRAPKNIQYF. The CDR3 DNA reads TGTGCCAGTAGTATGAGGGCTCCCAAAAACATTCAGTACTTC.

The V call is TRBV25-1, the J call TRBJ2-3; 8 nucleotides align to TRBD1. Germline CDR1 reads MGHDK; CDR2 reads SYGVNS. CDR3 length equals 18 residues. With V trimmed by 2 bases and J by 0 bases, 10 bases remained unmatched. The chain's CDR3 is CASSEVGQGAISTDTQYF. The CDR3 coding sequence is TGTGCCAGCAGTGAAGTTGGCCAGGGGGCAATTAGCACAGATACGCAGTATTTT.

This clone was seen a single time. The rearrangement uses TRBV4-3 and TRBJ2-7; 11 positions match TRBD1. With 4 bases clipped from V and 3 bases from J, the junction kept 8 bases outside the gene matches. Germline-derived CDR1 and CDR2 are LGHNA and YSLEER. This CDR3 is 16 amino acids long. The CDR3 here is CASSRGGGTGGYEQYF. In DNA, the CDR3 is TGCGCCAGCAGCCGCGGGGGAGGGACAGGGGGCTACGAGCAGTACTTC.

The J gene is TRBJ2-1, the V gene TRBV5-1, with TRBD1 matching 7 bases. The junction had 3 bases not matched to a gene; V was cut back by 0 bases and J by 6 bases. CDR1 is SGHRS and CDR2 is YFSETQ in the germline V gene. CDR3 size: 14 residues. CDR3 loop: CASSLAGQINEQFF. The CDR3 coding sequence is TGCGCCAGCAGCTTGGCGGGACAGATCAATGAGCAGTTCTTC.

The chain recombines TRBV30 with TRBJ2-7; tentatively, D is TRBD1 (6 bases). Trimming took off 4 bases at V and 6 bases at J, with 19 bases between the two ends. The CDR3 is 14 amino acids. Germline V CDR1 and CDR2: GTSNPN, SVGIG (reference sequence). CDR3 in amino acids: CAWTPLSTGSEQYF. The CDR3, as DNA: TGTGCCTGGACTCCCCTCTCGACAGGCTCCGAGCAGTACTTC.

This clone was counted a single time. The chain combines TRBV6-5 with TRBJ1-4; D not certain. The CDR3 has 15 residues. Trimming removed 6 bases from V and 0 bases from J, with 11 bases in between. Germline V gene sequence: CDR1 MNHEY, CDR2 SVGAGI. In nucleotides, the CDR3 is TGTGCCAGCAGCCAAAACGGTGCAACTAATGAAAAACTGTTTTTT. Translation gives CASSQNGATNEKLFF.

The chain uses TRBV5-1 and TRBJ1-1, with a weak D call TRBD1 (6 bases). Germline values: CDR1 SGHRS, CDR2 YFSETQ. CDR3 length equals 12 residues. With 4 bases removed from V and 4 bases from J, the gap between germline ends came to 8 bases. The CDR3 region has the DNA TGCGCCAGCAGCCTGGGGGCCACTGAAGCTTTCTTT. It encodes CASSLGATEAFF.

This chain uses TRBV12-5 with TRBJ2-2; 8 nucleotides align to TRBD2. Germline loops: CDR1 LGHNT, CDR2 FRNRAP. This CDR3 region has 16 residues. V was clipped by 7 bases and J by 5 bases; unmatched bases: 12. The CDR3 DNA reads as TGTGCTAGTGTCCGCGGGGGGTCCCAGAAAACCGGGGAGCTGTTTTTT. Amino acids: CASVRGGSQKTGELFF.

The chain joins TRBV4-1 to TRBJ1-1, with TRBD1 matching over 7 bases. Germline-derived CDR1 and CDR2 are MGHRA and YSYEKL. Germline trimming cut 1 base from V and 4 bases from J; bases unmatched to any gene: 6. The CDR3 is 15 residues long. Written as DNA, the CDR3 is TGCGCCAGCAGCCAAGGAGACAGGGCAGTCACTGAAGCTTTCTTT. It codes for CASSQGDRAVTEAFF.

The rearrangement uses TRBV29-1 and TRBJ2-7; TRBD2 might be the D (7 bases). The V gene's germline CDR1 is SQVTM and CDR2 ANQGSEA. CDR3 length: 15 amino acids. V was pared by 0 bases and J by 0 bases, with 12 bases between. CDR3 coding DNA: TGCAGCGTTGAAGATTGGGGGGGGGCCTCCTACGAGCAGTACTTC. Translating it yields CSVEDWGGASYEQYF.

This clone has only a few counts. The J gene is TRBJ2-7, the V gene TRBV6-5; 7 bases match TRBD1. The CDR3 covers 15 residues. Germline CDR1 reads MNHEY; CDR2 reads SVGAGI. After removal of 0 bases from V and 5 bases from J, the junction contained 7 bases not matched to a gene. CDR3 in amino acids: CASSYSDRSVDEQYF. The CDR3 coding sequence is TGTGCCAGCAGTTACTCGGACAGGTCGGTTGACGAGCAGTACTTC.

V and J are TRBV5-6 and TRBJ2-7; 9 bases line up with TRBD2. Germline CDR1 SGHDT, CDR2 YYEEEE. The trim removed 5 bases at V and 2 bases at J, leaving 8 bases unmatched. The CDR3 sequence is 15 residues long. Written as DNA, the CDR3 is TGTGCCAGCAGACCAGCTAGCGGGGATCCCTACGAGCAGTACTTC. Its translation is CASRPASGDPYEQYF.

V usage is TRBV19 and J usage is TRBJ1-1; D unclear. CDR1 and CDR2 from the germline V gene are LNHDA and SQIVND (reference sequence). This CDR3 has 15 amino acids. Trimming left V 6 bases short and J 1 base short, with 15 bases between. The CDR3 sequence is CASSTSLRRNTEAFF. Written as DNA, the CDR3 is TGTGCCAGTAGCACCTCCCTAAGAAGGAACACTGAAGCTTTCTTT.